Reported below is one TCR beta chain. This clonotype showed up just a few times. The target of this receptor is not known. Per-base quality was not reported, and no clone a single base away is much larger than it. Sample time point, as interpreted from the label and publication: newly diagnosed GD, antithyroid drugs for less than 3 months. RNA was extracted from PBMCs in TRIzol for both TCR sequencing and RNA sequencing. The diagnosis of Graves' disease followed American Thyroid Association guidelines. Patients for the study were recruited at an endocrinology department in Xi'an, China. From each patient, about 9.7 milliliters of peripheral blood was collected into an EDTA anticoagulant tube. PBMCs were isolated by Ficoll Paque Plus density gradient separation without further T cell sorting. An Agilent 2100 Bioanalyzer and agarose gel were used to check RNA quality, while a NanoDrop 2000 measured RNA concentration.

Reading the germline V gene (reference sequence) gives CDR1 SEHNR and CDR2 FQNEAQ. The CDR3 holds 13 amino acids from the cysteine to the phenylalanine. The retained sequence is limited to the CDR3, 39 bases, with the frame set at the first base. V loses 2 bases, J loses 9 bases, and the germline ends lie 11 bases apart. These data come from a study of regulatory T cells in long-lasting Graves disease (dated by TCRdb to the early 2020s). At the level of the whole study: In the newly diagnosed Graves' disease group, patients had been taking antithyroid drugs for less than 3 months. Peripheral blood TCR sequencing and RNA sequencing compared persistent Graves' disease patients with newly diagnosed Graves' disease patients. The study was conducted in China and was registered as a clinical trial. TCR sequencing covered some 13 persistent and approximately 20 newly diagnosed Graves' disease patients, some 33 samples in total. Points the paper makes about the study in general: Persistent disease showed preferential use of TRBV28, TRBJ1-2 and TRBJ2-5, whereas newly diagnosed disease favored TRBV20-1 and TRBJ2-1. Persistent patients shared more public clonotypes among themselves (around 3,000) than newly diagnosed patients did (over 900). Only peripheral blood was studied, because thyroid tissue, the primary lesion, was inaccessible. Sequencing and analysis were limited to the TCR beta chain. The small sample size was acknowledged by the authors as a limitation that may reduce accuracy. Lower TCR Shannon entropy and fewer highly expanded clones were observed in persistent Graves' disease patients than in newly diagnosed patients, which suggested clonal expansion.

Libraries were built with multiplex PCR. The reads were generated on an Illumina HiSeq 4000. TCR beta libraries were built with iRepertoire HTBI primers and Arm-PCR amplification of CDR3 regions. Before sequencing, the PCR products went through gel purification. As for the authors' bioinformatics: Gene usage analysis of CDR3 amino acid clonotypes relied on the 62 TRBV and about 15 TRBJ segments identified across samples. Filtered high-quality paired reads were merged into contigs using COPE and FqMerger. BLAST was used to align contigs to IMGT TRBV, TRBD and TRBJ reference genes, and CDR3 was defined according to IMGT. Clonotypes above 0.1% frequency were classified as highly expanded clones. Shannon entropy served as the measure of repertoire diversity, while the Gini coefficient captured V-J evenness. Clonotypes shared by more than one individual were considered public. In TCRdb, the public reads were trimmed at Q25 with fastp and aligned with MiXCR, with productive beta chains retained. Duplicate CDR3 protein sequences are folded into a single record with the most common DNA and genes. The V and J calls follow TCRdb's processing rather than the paper's. The table for this sample lists hundreds of thousands of distinct CDR3 sequences; approximately 15% of them were counted only once. 18% of the sample is held by the ten biggest clonotypes.

These same records also appear under a second study, on T cells in Graves' hyperthyroidism and ophthalmopathy. As that second study puts it: Graves' hyperthyroidism was defined as stable when no progression to ophthalmopathy occurred over 18 months of follow-up. The hyperthyroidism patients were between 18 and 65 years old and newly diagnosed, with a disease duration of less than 2 months. Patients with uncontrolled infections, other autoimmune diseases, pregnancy or lactation were excluded. Diagnoses were based on clinical symptoms, serum thyroxine and TRAb, thyroid ultrasound and orbital computed tomography. For the first round of RT-PCR on the TCR CDR3, the HTBI primer set was used together with the Qiagen OneStep RT-PCR kit. Most expanded thyroid clonotypes (frequency above 0.001) were also detected in blood, suggesting blood repertoires may reflect thyroid immune responses. A 13 V-J signature model separated ophthalmopathy from stable hyperthyroidism, with approximately 86% sensitivity and about 81% specificity in cross-validation and 80%/75% in testing. In validation, progression to ophthalmopathy was predicted by the model with 55% to 71% sensitivity and 72.22% specificity, a median of 6.5 months before onset. A discovery cohort of about a hundred patients, 43 with Graves' ophthalmopathy and 55 to 65 with stable Graves' hyperthyroidism, was used to find distinguishing TCR V-J signatures. An independent validation cohort of around 19 hyperthyroidism patients and about 15 patients who later progressed to ophthalmopathy tested prospective prediction of ophthalmopathy. The 100 or so discovery patients were divided at random into training and test sets in a 7:3 ratio. In six Graves' hyperthyroidism patients, the study also compared T-cell repertoires from thyroid tissue with T-cell repertoires from blood. After sampling, hyperthyroidism patients received methimazole starting at 30 mg daily, and ophthalmopathy patients received high-dose intravenous methylprednisolone. Libraries were constructed in a second round of multiplex PCR, after which size selection and purification were performed. Paired-end sequencing of the libraries was performed with 100 bp reads on an Illumina HiSeq2000. SOAPnuke was used to process the raw data, throwing out any read that contained adapters or uncalled bases, had a mean Phred below 15, or lacked an exact constant-primer or identifier match. High-quality paired reads were merged with COPE v1.2.5, and unique nucleotide sequences were defined as clonotypes. MiTCR v1.1 was used to align clonotypes to the IMGT TRBV, TRBD and TRBJ reference segments. Analysis was restricted to V-J combinations with a frequency above 0.0001, which covered about 99% of repertoires. The TCS score was defined as F50 (clonal expansion) divided by E x V (chaos), with BLOSUM62-based TCRdist calculated between CDR3 peptides within each V-J. Welch's t-statistics and random forest reduced roughly 540 V-J features to roughly 13, which were used in a naive Bayes classifier (R e1071). No statistical method was used to fix the sample size in advance, and group allocation was not hidden from the investigators. According to the paper, TCR Vbeta CDR3 sequencing was carried out on roughly 130 peripheral blood samples, which came from some 41 ophthalmopathy, under 85 hyperthyroidism and 17 progressor patients.

The sequence came from a woman younger than 45 with Graves disease. Donor details come from another sample of the same person, matched by shared clones. Sequencing was performed on peripheral blood mononuclear cells (PBMCs), taken at new diagnosis, from a patient treated with antithyroid drugs. The chain links TRBV7-9 with TRBJ2-1; perhaps TRBD1 is the D gene, with 5 bases matching. The sequenced DNA: TGTGCCAGCAGCTTACGGCAGGGTGTTGAGCAGTTCTTC. The resulting protein is CASSLRQGVEQFF.